This T cell receptor beta chain was obtained from a study of CD8+CD57+ T cells in acquired aplastic anemia. For the study at large: Sorted CD4+ plus CD8+ cells gave DNA averaging roughly 3.5 ug.

Profiling that covered TCR beta VDJ and CDR3 relied on genomic DNA as its template. Each CDR3 protein gets one entry after TCRdb re-called the reads with MiXCR. The sample lists 200,000 to 250,000 distinct CDR3 sequences, 55% to 65% seen once, with roughly 64% in the top ten. About this clonotype itself: Its target is unknown.

An expansion of CD8+CD57+ cells by flow cytometry had been shown in patients chosen for sequencing. The diagnosis in all patients was severe acquired aplastic anemia. V lost 6 bases, J lost 5 bases, and 7 bases lay in between. CDR1 SGHTA and CDR2 FQGTGA come from the germline V gene. CDR3 length: 12 residues. Study-level results: About 27 CD8+ CDR3 sequences were shared between patients and controls.

This clonotype was sampled from a human donor with aplastic anemia. The sample consisted of sorted CD4+, CD8+, or CD8+CD57+ T cells (not recorded which) from PBMCs. The chain uses TRBV7-3 and TRBJ2-2, with a weak D call TRBD2 (5 bases). The CDR3 nucleotides read TGTGCCAGCAGATGGAGGACCGGGGAGCTGTTTTTT. Translating gives CASRWRTGELFF.